The 3 T cell receptor beta chains below come from one sample, sequenced in a study of blood T cell repertoires in COVID-19. The repertoire was sequenced with immunoSEQ multiplex PCR; TCRdb's copy has only in-frame clones and lacks some. The repertoire includes tens of thousands of clones, 85% of them detected once, and approximately 5.5% sits in the top ten. The sequenced sample consisted of peripheral blood. The source of these receptors is a man aged 80 or over with acute or convalescent COVID-19.

The chain joins TRBV14 to TRBJ2-3, with 8 bases aligning to TRBD2. V shed 3 bases and J 6 bases; nucleotides not matched to a gene: 8. The CDR3 contains 15 residues. The V gene's germline CDR1 is SGHDN and CDR2 FVKESK. For the CDR3, the DNA is TGTGCCAGCAGCCAGACCGGGGGGGCATGGGATACGCAGTATTTT. Translating it yields CASSQTGGAWDTQYF.

This clone has more than one count but fewer than ten. The junction and the germline gene differ at one end; a read error may be behind it. This chain joins TRBV6-1 and TRBJ1-4, with D possibly TRBD1 on 5 matching bases. CDR1 and CDR2 from the germline V gene are MNHNS and SASEGT. The CDR3 spans 12 residues. CDR3: CASSEADRGARF. CDR3 nucleotide sequence: TGTGCCAGCAGTGAAGCGGACCGCGGGGCGCGTTTT.

This clone appeared once. The V call is TRBV11-2, the J call TRBJ2-1, with D hard to call. This CDR3 has 13 amino acids. Trimming shortened V by 0 bases and J by 8 bases, and 8 bases separated the two germline ends. Germline V CDR1 and CDR2: SGHAT, FQNNGV. The CDR3 spells CASSLDSGDEQFF. CDR3 DNA: TGTGCCAGCAGCTTAGATAGTGGTGATGAGCAGTTCTTC.